This entry concerns a single T cell receptor (beta chain). Its specificity is unknown. These data are taken from a study of OX40 agonist ivuxolimab in advanced cancers. Clones were read by immunoSEQ multiplex PCR, and TCRdb kept only the in-frame ones, dropping some. The sample shows tens of thousands of clones, 80% to 90% of them seen only once. This CDR3 is 13 amino acids long. Germline CDR1 PRHDT, CDR2 FYEKMQ (reference sequence). Trimming removed 7 bases at V and 5 bases at J, with 15 bases between. Study-level results: Also showing low normalized T-cell clonal expansion were some of the nonresponders.

This sample comprised CD4+ or CD8+ T cells sorted from blood, obtained in a trial of the OX40 agonist ivuxolimab. The V and J genes are TRBV13 and TRBJ2-7, with unresolved D. This TCR was sampled from an adult with an advanced solid tumor such as melanoma, head and neck, liver or kidney cancer. The CDR3, as DNA: TGTGCCAGCAATCCCGGCGGCAGTCACGAGCAGTACTTC. This codes for CASNPGGSHEQYF. Using reference TRBV13 and TRBJ2-7 for the parts outside the CDR3, the full variable domain is AAGVIQSPRHLIKEKRETATLKCYPIPRHDTVYWYQQGPGQDPQFLISFYEKMQSDKGSIPDRFSAQQFSDYHSELNMSSLELGDSALYFCASNPGGSHEQYFGPGTRLTVT.